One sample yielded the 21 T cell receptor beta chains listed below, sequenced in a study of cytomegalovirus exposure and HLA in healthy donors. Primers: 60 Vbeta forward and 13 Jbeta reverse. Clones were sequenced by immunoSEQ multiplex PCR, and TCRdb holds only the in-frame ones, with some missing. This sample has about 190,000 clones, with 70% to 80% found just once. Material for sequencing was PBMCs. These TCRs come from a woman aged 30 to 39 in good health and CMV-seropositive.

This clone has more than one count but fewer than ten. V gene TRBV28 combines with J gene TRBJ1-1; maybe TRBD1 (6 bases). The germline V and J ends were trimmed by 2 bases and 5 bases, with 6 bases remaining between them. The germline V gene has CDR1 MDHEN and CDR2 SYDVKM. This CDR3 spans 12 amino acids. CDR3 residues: CASSLQGTEAFF. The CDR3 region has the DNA TGTGCCAGCAGTTTACAGGGGACTGAAGCTTTCTTT.

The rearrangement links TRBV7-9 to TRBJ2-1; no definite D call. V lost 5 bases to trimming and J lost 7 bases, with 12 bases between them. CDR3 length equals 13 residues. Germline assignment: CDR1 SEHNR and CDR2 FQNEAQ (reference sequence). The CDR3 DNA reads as TGTGCCAGCAGCGAGACCCTAGAAAATGAGCAGTTCTTC. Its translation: CASSETLENEQFF.

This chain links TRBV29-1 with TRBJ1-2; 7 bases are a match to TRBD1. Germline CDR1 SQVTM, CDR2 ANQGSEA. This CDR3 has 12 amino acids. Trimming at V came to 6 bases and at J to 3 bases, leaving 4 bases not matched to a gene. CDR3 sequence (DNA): TGCAGCGTAGGGACAGCCTACTATGGCTACACCTTC. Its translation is CSVGTAYYGYTF.

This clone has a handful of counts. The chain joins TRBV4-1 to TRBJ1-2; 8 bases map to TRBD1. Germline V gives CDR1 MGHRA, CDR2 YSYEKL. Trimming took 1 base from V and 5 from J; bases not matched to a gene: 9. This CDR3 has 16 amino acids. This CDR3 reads CASSQAAQGAFYGYTF. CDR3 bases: TGCGCCAGCAGCCAAGCCGCCCAGGGGGCTTTTTATGGCTACACCTTC.

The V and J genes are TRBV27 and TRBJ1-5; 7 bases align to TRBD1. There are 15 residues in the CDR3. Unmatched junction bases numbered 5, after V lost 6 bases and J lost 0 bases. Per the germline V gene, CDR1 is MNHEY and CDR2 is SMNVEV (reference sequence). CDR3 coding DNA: TGTGCCAGCAGGCTGACAGGGTTTAGCAATCAGCCCCAGCATTTT. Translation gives CASRLTGFSNQPQHF.

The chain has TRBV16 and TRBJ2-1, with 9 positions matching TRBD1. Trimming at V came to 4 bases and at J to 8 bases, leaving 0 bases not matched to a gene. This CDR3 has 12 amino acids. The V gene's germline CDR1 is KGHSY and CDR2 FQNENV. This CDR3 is CASSRTGDEQFF. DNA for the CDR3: TGTGCCAGCAGCCGGACAGGGGATGAGCAGTTCTTC. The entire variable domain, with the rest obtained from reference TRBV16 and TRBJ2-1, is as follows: GEEVAQTPKHLVRGEGQKAKLYCAPIKGHSYVFWYQQVLKNEFKFLISFQNENVFDETGMPKERFSAKCLPNSPCSLEIQATKLEDSAVYFCASSRTGDEQFFGPGTRLTVL.

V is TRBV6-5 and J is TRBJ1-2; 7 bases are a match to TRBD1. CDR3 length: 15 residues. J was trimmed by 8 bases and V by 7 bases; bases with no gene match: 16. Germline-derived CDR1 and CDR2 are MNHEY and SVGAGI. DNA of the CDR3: TGTGCCAGCACCCACCAGGGGGGCGCCCTAGGGGGCTACACCTTC. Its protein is CASTHQGGALGGYTF.

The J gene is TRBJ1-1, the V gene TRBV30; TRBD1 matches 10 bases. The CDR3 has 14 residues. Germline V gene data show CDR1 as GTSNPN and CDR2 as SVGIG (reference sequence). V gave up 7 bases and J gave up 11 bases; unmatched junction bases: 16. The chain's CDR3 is CAFLEKTGGFWAFF. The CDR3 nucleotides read TGTGCCTTCTTAGAGAAGACAGGGGGCTTTTGGGCTTTCTTT. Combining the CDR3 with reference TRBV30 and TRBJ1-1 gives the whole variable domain SQTIHQWPATLVQPVGSPLSLECTVEGTSNPNLYWYRQAAGRGLQLLFYSVGIGQISSEVPQNLSASRPQDRQFILSSKKLLLSDSGFYLCAFLEKTGGFWAFFGQGTRLTVV.

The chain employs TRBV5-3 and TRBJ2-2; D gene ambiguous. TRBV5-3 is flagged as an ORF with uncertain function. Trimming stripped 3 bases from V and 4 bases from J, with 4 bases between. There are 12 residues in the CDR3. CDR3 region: CARSCSTGELFF. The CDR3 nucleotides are TGTGCCAGAAGCTGTAGCACCGGGGAGCTGTTTTTT.

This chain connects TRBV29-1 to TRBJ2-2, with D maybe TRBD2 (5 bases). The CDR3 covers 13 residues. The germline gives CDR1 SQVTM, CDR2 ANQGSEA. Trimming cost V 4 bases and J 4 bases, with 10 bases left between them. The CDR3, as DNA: TGCAGCGTTGTACGGGGTGCCACCGGGGAGCTGTTTTTT. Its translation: CSVVRGATGELFF.

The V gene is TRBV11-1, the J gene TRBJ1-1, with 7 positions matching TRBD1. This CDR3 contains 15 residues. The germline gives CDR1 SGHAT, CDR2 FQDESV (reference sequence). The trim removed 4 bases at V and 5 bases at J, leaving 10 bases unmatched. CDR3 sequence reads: CASSSWAQGPTEAFF. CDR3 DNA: TGTGCCAGCAGCTCCTGGGCACAGGGGCCAACTGAAGCTTTCTTT.

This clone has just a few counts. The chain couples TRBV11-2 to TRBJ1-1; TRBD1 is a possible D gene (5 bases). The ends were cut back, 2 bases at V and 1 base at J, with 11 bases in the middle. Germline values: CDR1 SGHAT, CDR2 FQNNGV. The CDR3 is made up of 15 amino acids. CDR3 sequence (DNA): TGTGCCAGCAGCTTAATGGCTACAGGGAACACTGAAGCTTTCTTT. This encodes CASSLMATGNTEAFF.

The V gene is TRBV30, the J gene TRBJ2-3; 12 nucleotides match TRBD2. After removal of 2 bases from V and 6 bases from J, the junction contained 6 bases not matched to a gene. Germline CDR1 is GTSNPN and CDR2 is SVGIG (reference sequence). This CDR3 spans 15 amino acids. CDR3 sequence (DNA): TGTGCCTGGAGTAGCGGACTAGCGGGACGGGATACGCAGTATTTT. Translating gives CAWSSGLAGRDTQYF.

CDR3 in amino acids: CASSSRTGGRYGYTF. In DNA, the CDR3 is TGTGCCAGCAGTTCTCGGACAGGGGGCCGCTATGGCTACACCTTC. The V and J genes are TRBV6-5 and TRBJ1-2; the match to TRBD1 covers 11 bases. Germline CDR1 MNHEY, CDR2 SVGAGI. CDR3 length: 15 amino acids. V lost 4 bases to trimming and J lost 4 bases; unmatched junction nucleotides: 5.

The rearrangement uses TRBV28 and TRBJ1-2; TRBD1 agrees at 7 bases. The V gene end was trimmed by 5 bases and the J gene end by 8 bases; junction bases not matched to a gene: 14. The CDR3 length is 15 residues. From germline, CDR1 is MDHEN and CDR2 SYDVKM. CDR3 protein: CASSETPGTVKGYTF. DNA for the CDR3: TGTGCCAGCAGTGAAACTCCCGGGACAGTAAAAGGCTACACCTTC.

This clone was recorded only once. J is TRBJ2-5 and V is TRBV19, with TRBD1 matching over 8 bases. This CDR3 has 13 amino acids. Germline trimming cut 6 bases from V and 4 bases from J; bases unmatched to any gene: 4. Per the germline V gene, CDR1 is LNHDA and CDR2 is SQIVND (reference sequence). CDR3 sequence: CASSRTGRETQYF. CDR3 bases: TGTGCCAGTAGCAGGACAGGGAGAGAGACCCAGTACTTC.

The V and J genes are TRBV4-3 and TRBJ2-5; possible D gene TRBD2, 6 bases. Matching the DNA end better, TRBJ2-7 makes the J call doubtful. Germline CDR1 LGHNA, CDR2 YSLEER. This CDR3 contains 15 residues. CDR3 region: CASSQAPGEPYEQYF. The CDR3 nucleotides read TGCGCCAGCAGCCAAGCCCCGGGAGAACCTTACGAGCAGTACTTC.

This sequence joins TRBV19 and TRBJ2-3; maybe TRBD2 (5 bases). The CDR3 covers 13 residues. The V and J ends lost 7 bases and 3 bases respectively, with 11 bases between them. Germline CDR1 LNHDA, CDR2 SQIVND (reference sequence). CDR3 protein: CASISRGTDTQYF. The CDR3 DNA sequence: TGTGCCAGTATCAGCCGGGGAACAGATACGCAGTATTTT.

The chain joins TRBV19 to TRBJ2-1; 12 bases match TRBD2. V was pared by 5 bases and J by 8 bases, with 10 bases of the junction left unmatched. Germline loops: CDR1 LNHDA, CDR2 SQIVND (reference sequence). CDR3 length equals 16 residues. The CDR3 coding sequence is TGTGCCAGTAGTGCCTACTATCTAGCGGGAGGGGATGAGCAGTTCTTC. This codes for CASSAYYLAGGDEQFF.

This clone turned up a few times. CDR3 loop: CASSRGNSNQPQHF. CDR3 nucleotides: TGTGCCAGCAGCCGGGGGAATAGCAATCAGCCCCAGCATTTT. This chain uses TRBV2 with TRBJ1-5, with D perhaps matching TRBD1 (5 bases). The CDR3 is 14 residues long. Germline V gives CDR1 SNHLY, CDR2 FYNNEI. V gave up 6 bases and J gave up 0 bases, with 9 bases separating them.

The CDR3 loop reads CASSLVGGGRAKNIQYF. CDR3 bases: TGTGCCAGCAGCTTAGTAGGCGGGGGTAGGGCCAAAAACATTCAGTACTTC. This sequence joins TRBV7-9 and TRBJ2-4, with 7 bases identical to TRBD2. Per germline, CDR1 SEHNR and CDR2 FQNEAQ (reference sequence). Trimming at V came to 1 base and at J to 1 base, leaving 7 bases not matched to a gene. There are 17 residues in the CDR3.